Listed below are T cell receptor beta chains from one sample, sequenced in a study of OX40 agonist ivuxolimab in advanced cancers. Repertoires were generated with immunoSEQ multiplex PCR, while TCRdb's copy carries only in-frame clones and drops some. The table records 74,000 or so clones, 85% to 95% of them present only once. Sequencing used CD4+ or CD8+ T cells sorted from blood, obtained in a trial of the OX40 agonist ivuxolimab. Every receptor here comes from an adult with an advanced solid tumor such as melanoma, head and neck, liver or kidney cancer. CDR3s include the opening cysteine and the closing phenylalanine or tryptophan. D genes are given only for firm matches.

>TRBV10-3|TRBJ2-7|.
CAISGSYEQYF
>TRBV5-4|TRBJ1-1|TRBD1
CASSPGTGVTEAFF
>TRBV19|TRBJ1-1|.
CASSFRGEAFF
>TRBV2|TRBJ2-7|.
CASSERPLVAAYEQYF
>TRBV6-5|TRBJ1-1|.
CASSPGQWNTEAFF
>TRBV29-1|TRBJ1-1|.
CSVEGTTEAFF
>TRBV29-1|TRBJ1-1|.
CSVGAEAFF
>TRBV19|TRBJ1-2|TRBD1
CASSPHPTGGEYGYTF
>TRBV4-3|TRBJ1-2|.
CASGARGHGYTF
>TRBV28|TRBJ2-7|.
CASSLSETERDEQYF
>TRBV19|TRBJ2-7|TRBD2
CASSPGGLAGVYEQYF
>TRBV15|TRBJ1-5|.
CATSRGGRWDSNQPQHF
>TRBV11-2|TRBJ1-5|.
CASSSDGALQPQHF
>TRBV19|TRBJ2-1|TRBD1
CASSPGGTGTYNEQFF
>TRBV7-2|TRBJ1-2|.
CASSPLGGEGYTF
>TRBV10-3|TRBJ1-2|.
CAIAEDYGYTF
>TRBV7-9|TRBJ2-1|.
CASSTRQGGSYNEQFF
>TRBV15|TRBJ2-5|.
CATSREGETQYF
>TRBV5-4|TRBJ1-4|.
CASSLAGRANEKLFF
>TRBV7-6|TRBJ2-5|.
CASSLFSSTGHQETQYF
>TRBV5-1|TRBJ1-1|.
CASSLEQNTEAFF
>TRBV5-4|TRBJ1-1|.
CASSYTTDTEAFF
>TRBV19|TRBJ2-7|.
CASTPGQYPSYEQYF
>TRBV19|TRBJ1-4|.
CASSTGHLRKLFF
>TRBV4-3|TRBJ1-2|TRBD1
CASSHEPRDRGPEGRGYTF
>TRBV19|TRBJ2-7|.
CASSLTGVYEQYF
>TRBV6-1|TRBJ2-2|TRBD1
CASGQGVTGELFF
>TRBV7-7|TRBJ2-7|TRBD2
CASSPGLGIYEQYF
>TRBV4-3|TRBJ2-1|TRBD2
CASSQENFRLAGGPNNEQFF
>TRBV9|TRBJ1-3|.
CASSVDRAVGNTIYF
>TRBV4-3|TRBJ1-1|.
CASSQARGGNTEAFF
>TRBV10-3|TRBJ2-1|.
CAISDLGPSNEQFF
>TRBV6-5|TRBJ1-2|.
CASSYGTKYTF
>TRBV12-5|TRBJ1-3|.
CASEGSSVNTIYF
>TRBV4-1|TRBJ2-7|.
CASSQMTGYEQYF
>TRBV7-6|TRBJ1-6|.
CASSLGGSYNSPLHF
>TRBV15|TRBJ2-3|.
CATSDSTDTQYF
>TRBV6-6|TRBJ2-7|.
CASSLGLEGYYEQYF
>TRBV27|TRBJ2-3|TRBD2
CASSLGTGLSDTQYF
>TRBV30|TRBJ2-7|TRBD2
CAWTHAGGSYEQYF
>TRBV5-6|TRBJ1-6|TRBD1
CASSLARRGPNSPLHF
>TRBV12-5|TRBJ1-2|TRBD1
CASGFDTGVGYGYTF
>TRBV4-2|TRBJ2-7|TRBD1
CASSQDAGGSYEQYF
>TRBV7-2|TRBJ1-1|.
CASSLARRGNTEAFF
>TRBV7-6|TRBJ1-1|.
CASSLAVANLAEAFF
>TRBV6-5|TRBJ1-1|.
CASSLIDTNTEAFF
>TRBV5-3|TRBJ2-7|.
CARSLWVGEKEPHGLYEQYF
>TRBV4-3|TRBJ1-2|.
CASSQGNGYGYTF
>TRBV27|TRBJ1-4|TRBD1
CASSLWQGANEKLFF
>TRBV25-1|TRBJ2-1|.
CASSRWNDEQFF
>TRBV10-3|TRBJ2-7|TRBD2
CAIRAGDYEQYF
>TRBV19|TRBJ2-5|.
CASSIENRVRETQYF
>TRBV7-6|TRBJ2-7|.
CASSLAGGAYEQYF